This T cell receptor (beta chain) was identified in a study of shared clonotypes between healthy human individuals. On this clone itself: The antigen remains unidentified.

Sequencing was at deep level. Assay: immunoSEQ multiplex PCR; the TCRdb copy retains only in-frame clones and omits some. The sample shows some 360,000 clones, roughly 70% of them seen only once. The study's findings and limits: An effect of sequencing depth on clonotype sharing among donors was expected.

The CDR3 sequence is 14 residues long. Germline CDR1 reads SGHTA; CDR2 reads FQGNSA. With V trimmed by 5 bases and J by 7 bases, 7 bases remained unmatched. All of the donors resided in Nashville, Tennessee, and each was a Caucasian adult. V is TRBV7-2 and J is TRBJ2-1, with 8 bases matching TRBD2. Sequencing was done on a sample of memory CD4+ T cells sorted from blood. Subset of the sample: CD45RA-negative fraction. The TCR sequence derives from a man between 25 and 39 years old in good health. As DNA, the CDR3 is TGTGCCAGCAGCCAACCAAGCGGGAGTAATGAGCAGTTCTTC. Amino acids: CASSQPSGSNEQFF.